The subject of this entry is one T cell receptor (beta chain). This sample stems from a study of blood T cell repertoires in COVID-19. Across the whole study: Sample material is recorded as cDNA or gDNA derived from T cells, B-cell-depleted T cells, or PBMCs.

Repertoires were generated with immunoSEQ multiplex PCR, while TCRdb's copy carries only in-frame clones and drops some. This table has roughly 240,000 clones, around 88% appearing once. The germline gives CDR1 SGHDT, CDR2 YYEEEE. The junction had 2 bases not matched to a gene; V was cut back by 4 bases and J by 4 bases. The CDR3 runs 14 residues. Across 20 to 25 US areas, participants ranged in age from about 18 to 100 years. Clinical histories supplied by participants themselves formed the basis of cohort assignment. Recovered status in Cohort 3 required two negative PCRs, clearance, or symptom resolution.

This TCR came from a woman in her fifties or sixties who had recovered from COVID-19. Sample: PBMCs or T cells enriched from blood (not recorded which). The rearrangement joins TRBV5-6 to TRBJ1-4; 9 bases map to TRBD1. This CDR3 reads CASSKDRGNEKLFF. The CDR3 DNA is TGTGCCAGCAGCAAGGACAGGGGTAATGAAAAACTGTTTTTT.